What follows are 3 T cell receptor beta chains derived from one specimen sequenced in a study of T-cell memory formation after mild COVID-19. In TCRdb, the 5' RACE reads were re-called with MiXCR into one record per CDR3 protein. The sample records 130,000 to 150,000 distinct CDR3 sequences, about 19% being singletons. The sequencing input was PBMCs or a T cell subset sorted from them (not recorded which). The origin of the receptors is an adult woman who had mild COVID-19 (a few samples of this study predate the infection). Cell type and time point are not known.

This clonotype was seen just once. The chain joins TRBV27 to TRBJ2-1; TRBD2 agrees at 10 bases. The CDR3 spans 17 residues. With V trimmed by 5 bases and J by 4 bases, 11 bases remained unmatched. The V gene's germline CDR1 is MNHEY and CDR2 SMNVEV (reference sequence). The CDR3: CASSPPLAGVYYNEQFF. The CDR3 nucleotides read TGTGCCAGCAGTCCGCCGCTAGCGGGGGTGTATTACAATGAGCAGTTCTTC.

The chain links TRBV19 to TRBJ2-3; the D gene is possibly TRBD2 (5 bases). Germline lookup yields CDR1 LNHDA and CDR2 SQIVND (reference sequence). V lost 0 bases and J 0 bases, leaving 13 bases between the germline ends. The CDR3 loop spans 17 amino acids. This CDR3 is CASSIDLLAGSTDTQYF. CDR3 bases: TGTGCCAGTAGTATAGATCTATTGGCGGGTAGCACAGATACGCAGTATTTT.

The V gene is TRBV6-2 or TRBV6-3, the J gene TRBJ2-7; D not certain. This CDR3 spans 13 amino acids. Germline V gene lookup returns CDR1 MNHEY and CDR2 SVGEGT. V lost 2 bases to trimming and J lost 3 bases, with 8 bases between them. CDR3 loop: CASSYLPSYEQYF. The CDR3 bases are TGTGCCAGCAGTTACCTGCCGAGCTACGAGCAGTACTTC.